This TCR beta chain was sequenced during a study of T-cell memory formation after mild COVID-19. Broader study findings: The study found balanced CD4/CD8 in clones contracting day 15 to 85 and a CD4+ lean in later expanders. The finding that pre-infection memory included some responding clones suggested that cross-reactive memory joined. Contracting CD4+ clones were located mainly in CM and EM, and CD8+ clones in EMRA. Second-wave clones reaching peak frequency on day 37 lacked confirmed SARS-CoV-2 specificity.

In germline, CDR1 is SGHVS, CDR2 FNYEAQ. Trimming cost V 1 base and J 2 bases, with 14 bases left between them. The CDR3 has 16 residues. In TCRdb, the 5' RACE reads were re-called with MiXCR into one record per CDR3 protein. The sample has fewer than 350,000 distinct CDR3 sequences; 13% to 15% are singletons. The sample holds a few counts of this clonotype. Antigen specificity is unknown. The TCR sequence derives from a man younger than 35 who had mild COVID-19 (a few samples of this study predate the infection). Cell type and time point are not known. The V and J genes are TRBV7-6 and TRBJ2-5; D is unresolved. The sequenced material came from PBMCs or a T cell subset sorted from them (not recorded which). CDR3 amino acids: CASSLVGDGPQETQYF. The CDR3, as DNA: TGTGCCAGCAGCTTAGTTGGAGATGGGCCGCAAGAGACCCAGTACTTC. The complete variable domain, with remaining parts taken from reference TRBV7-6 and TRBJ2-5, reads GAGVSQSPRYKVTKRGQDVALRCDPISGHVSLYWYRQALGQGPEFLTYFNYEAQQDKSGLPNDRFSAERPEGSISTLTIQRTEQRDSAMYRCASSLVGDGPQETQYFGPGTRLLVL.